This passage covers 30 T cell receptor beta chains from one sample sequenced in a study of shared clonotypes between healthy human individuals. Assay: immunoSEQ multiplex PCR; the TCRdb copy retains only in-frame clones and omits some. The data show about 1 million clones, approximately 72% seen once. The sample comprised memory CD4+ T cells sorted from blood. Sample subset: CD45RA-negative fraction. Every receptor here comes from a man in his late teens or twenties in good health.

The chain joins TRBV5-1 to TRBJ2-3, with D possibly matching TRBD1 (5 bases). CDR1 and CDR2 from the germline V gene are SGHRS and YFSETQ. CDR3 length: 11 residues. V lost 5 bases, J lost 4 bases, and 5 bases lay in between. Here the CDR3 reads CASRTADTQYF. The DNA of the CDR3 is TGCGCCAGCAGGACAGCAGATACGCAGTATTTT.

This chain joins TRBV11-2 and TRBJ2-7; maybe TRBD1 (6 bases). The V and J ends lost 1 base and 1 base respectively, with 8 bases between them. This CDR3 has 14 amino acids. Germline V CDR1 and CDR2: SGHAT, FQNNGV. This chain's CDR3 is CASSLGTVSYEQYF. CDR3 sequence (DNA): TGTGCCAGCAGCTTAGGGACAGTTTCCTACGAGCAGTACTTC.

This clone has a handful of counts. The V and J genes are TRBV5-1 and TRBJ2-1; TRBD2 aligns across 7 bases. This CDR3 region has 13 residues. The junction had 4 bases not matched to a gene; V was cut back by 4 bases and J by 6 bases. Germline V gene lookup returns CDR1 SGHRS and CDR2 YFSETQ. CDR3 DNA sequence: TGCGCCAGCAGCACCGGGGGGTCCAATGAGCAGTTCTTC. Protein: CASSTGGSNEQFF.

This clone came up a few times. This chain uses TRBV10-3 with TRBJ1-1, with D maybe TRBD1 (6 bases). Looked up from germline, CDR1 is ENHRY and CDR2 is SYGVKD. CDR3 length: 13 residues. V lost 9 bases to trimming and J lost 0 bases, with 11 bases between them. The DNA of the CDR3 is TGTGCCATGTCAGGGGAAGTGAACACTGAAGCTTTCTTT. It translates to CAMSGEVNTEAFF.

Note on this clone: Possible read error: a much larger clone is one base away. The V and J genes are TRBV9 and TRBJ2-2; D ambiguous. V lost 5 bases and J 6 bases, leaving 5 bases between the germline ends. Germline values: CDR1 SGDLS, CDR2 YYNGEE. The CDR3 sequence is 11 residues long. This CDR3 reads CASSSPGELFF. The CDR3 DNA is TGTGCCAGCAGTTCCCCCGGGGAGCTGTTTTTT.

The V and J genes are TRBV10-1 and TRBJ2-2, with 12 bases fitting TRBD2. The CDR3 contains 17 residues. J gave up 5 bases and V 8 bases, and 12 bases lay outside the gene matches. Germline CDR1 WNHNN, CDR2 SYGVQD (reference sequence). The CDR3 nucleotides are TGCGCCAGCCGTTGGACTAGCGGGAACCCAGGGACCGGGGAGCTGTTTTTT. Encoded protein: CASRWTSGNPGTGELFF.

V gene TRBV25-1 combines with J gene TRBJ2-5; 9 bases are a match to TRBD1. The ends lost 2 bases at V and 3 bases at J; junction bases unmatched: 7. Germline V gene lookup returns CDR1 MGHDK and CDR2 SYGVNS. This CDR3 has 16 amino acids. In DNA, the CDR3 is TGTGCCAGCAGTGAAGCTTCCGGGACAGGGAAAGAGACCCAGTACTTC. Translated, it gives CASSEASGTGKETQYF.

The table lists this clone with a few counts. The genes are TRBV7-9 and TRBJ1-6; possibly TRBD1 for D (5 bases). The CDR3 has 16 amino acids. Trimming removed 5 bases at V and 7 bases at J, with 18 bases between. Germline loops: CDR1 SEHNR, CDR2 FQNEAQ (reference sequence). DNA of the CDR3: TGTGCCAGCAGCCCCGCGATTCAGGGTCCCAATTCACCCCTCCACTTT. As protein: CASSPAIQGPNSPLHF.

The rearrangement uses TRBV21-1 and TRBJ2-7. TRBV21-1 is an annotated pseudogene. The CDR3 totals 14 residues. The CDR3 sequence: CASSKASQLYEQYF. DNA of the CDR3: TGTGCCAGCAGCAAAGCGTCACAACTCTACGAGCAGTACTTC.

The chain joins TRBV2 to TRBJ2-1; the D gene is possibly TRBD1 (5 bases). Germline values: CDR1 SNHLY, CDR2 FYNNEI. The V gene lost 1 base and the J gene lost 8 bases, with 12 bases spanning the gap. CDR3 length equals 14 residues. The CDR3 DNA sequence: TGTGCCAGCAGTGAAGTTAACAGGCCCCATGAGCAGTTCTTC. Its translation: CASSEVNRPHEQFF.

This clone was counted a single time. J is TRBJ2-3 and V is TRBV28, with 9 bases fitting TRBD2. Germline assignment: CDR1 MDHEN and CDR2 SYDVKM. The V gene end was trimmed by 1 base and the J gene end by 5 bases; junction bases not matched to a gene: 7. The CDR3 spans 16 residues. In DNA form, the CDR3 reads TGTGCCAGCAGTTTATTCGGCGGGGGGGCCCGAGATACGCAGTATTTT. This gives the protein CASSLFGGGARDTQYF. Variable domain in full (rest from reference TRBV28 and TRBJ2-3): DVKVTQSSRYLVKRTGEKVFLECVQDMDHENMFWYRQDPGLGLRLIYFSYDVKMKEKGDIPEGYSVSREKKERFSLILESASTNQTSMYLCASSLFGGGARDTQYFGPGTRLTVL.

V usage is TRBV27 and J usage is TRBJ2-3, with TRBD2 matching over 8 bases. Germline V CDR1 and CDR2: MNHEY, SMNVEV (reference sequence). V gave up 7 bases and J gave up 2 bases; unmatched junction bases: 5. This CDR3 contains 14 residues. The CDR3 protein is CASNRGGPTDTQYF. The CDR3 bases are TGTGCCAGCAACCGGGGGGGACCCACAGATACGCAGTATTTT.

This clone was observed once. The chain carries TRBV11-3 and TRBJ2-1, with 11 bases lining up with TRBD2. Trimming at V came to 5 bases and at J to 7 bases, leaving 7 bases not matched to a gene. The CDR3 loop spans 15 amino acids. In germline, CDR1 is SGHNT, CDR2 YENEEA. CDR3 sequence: CASSQTSGGGNEQFF. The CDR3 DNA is TGTGCCAGCAGCCAAACTAGCGGGGGAGGGAATGAGCAGTTCTTC.

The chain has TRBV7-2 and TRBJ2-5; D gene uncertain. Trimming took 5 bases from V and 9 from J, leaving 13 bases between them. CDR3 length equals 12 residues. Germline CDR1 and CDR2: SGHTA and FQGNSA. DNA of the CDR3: TGTGCCAGCAGCACGCCTCCCGCACCCCAGTACTTC. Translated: CASSTPPAPQYF.

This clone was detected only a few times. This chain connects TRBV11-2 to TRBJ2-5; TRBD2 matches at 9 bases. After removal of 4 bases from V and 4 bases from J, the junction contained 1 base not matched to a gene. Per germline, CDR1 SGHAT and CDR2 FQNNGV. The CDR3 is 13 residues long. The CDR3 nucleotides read TGTGCCAGCAGCTGGACTAGCGCAGAGACCCAGTACTTC. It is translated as CASSWTSAETQYF.

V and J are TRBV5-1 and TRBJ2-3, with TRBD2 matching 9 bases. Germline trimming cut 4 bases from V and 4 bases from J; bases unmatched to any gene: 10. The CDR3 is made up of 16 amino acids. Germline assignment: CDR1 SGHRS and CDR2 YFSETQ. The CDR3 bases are TGCGCCAGCAGCCGCGGGGCTAGCGGGGTCGCAGATACGCAGTATTTT. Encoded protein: CASSRGASGVADTQYF.

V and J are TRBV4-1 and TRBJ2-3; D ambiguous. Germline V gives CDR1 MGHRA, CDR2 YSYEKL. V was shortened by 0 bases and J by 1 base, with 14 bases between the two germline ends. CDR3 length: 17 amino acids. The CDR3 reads CASSQENPVIGTDTQYF. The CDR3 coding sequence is TGCGCCAGCAGCCAAGAGAATCCGGTTATAGGCACAGATACGCAGTATTTT.

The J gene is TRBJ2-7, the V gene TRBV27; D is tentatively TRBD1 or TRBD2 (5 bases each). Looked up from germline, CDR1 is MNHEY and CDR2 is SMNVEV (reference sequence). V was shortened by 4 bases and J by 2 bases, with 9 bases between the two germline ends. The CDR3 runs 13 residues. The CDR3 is CASSSGTTYEQYF. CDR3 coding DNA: TGTGCCAGCAGTTCCGGGACCACCTACGAGCAGTACTTC.

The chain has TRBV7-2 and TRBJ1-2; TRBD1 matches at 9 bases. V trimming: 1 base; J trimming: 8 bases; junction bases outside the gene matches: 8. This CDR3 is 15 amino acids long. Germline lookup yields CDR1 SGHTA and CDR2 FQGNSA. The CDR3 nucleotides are TGTGCCAGCAGCTTAGGGAGGACAGGGGAAGCAGGCTACACCTTC. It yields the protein CASSLGRTGEAGYTF.

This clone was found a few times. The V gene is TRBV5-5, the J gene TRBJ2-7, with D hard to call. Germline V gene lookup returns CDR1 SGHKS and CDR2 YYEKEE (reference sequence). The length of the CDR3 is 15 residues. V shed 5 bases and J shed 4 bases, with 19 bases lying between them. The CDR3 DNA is TGTGCCAGCAGTTCAACCCTCATACAGCAGTACGAGCAGTACTTC. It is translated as CASSSTLIQQYEQYF. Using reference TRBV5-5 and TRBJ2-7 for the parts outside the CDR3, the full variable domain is DAGVTQSPTHLIKTRGQQVTLRCSPISGHKSVSWYQQVLGQGPQFIFQYYEKEERGRGNFPDRFSARQFPNYSSELNVNALLLGDSALYLCASSSTLIQQYEQYFGPGTRLTVT.

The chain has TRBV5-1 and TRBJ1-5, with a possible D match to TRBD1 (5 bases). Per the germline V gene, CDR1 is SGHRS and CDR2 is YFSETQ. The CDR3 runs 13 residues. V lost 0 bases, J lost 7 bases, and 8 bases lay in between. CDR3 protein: CASSLEGRQPQHF. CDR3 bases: TGCGCCAGCAGCTTGGAGGGGAGGCAGCCCCAGCATTTT.

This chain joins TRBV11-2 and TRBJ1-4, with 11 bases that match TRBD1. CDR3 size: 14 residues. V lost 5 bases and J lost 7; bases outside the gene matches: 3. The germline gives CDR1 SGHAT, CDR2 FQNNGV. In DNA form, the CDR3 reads TGTGCCAGCAGCGGACAGGGGGCAGGTGAAAAACTGTTTTTT. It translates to CASSGQGAGEKLFF.

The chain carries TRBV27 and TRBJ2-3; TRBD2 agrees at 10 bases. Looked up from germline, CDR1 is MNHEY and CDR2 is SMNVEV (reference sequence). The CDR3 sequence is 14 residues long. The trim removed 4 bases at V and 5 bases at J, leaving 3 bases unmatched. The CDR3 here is CASSWTSGGDTQYF. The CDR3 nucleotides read TGTGCCAGCAGTTGGACTAGCGGTGGAGATACGCAGTATTTT.

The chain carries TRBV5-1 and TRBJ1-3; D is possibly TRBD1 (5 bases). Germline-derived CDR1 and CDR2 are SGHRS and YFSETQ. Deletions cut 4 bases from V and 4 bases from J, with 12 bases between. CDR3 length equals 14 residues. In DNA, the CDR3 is TGCGCCAGCAGCCAGGGACCGGGCGGAAACACCATATATTTT. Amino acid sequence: CASSQGPGGNTIYF.

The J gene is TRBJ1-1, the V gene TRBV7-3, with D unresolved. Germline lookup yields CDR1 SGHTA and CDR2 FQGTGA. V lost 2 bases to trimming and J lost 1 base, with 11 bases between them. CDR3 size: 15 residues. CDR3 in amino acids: CASSLGYGRNTEAFF. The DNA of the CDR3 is TGTGCCAGCAGCTTAGGATACGGCAGGAACACTGAAGCTTTCTTT.

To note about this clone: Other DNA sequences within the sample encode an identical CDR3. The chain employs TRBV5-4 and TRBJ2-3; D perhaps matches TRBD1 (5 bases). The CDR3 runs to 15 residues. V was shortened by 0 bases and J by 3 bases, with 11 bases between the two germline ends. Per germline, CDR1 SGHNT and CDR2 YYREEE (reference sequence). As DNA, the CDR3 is TGTGCCAGCAGCTTGGACAGGTGGAGTACAGATACGCAGTATTTT. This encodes CASSLDRWSTDTQYF.

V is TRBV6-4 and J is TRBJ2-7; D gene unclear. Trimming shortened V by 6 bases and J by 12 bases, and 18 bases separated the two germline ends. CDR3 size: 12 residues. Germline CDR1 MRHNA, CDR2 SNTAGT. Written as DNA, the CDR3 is TGTGCCAGCAGCCAGGACCAGCCGATCTGGTACTTC. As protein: CASSQDQPIWYF.

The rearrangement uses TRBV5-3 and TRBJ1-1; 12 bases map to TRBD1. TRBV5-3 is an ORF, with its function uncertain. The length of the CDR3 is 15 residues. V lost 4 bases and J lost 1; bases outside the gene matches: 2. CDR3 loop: CARSGTGGGNTEAFF. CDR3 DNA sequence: TGTGCCAGAAGCGGGACAGGGGGCGGGAACACTGAAGCTTTCTTT.

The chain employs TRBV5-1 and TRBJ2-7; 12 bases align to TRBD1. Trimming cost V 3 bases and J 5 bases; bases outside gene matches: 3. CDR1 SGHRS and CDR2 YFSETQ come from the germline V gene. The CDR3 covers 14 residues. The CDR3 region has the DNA TGCGCCAGCAGCTCGGGGACAGGGGGCAACGAGCAGTACTTC. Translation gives CASSSGTGGNEQYF.

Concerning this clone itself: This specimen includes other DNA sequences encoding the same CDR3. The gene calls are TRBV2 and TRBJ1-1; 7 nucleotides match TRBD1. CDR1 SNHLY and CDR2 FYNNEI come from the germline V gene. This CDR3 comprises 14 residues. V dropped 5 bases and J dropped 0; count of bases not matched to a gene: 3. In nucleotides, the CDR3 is TGTGCCAGCAGTTTACAGGGGATGAACACTGAAGCTTTCTTT. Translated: CASSLQGMNTEAFF.